This TCR beta chain is drawn from a study of blood T cell repertoires in COVID-19. Study details: From the United States, Italy and Spain came samples of acute and convalescent COVID-19. T cells, B-cell-depleted T cells, or PBMCs supplied cDNA or gDNA.

Germline lookup yields CDR1 MNHEY and CDR2 SVGEGT. V was pared by 2 bases and J by 5 bases, with 9 bases between. The CDR3 is made up of 13 amino acids. Per the original data handling: From reference gene primer amplification, estimates of nucleated cell counts were derived. Libraries were prepared by immunoSEQ multiplex PCR; TCRdb keeps only in-frame clonotypes and omits some of them. V and J calls and clone size come straight from that table; D and trimming were deduced from the DNA. The table records about 48,000 clones, around 86% of them present only once. This clone was counted once. The sequence was collected from a human donor in a cohort sampled during active COVID-19. The sequenced sample was peripheral blood. The chain is built from TRBV6-2 or TRBV6-3 and TRBJ2-5; D unresolved. The CDR3 reads CASSYIVGETQYF. For the CDR3, the DNA is TGTGCCAGCAGTTACATCGTCGGGGAGACCCAGTACTTC.